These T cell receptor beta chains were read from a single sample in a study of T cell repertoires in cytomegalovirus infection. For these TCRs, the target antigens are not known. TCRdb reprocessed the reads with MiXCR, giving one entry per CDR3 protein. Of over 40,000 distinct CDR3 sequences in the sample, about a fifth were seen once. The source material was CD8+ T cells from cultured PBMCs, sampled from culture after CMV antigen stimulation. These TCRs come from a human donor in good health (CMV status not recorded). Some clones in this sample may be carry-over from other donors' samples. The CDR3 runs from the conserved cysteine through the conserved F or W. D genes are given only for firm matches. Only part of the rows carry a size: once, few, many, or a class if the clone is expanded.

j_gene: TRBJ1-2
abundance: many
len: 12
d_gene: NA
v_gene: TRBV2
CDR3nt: TGTGCCAGCAGTGTTTCGTGGTATGGCTACACCTTC
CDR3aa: CASSVSWYGYTF

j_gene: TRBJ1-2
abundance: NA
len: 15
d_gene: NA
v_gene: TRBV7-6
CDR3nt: TGTGCCAGCAGCTCCCCGAGGGGGGCCCGAGATGGCTACACCTTC
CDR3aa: CASSSPRGARDGYTF

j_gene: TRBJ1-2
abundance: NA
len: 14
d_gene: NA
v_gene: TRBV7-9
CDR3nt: TGTGCCAGCAGCTTGGGGGGTCAGAACTATGGCTACACCTTC
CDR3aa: CASSLGGQNYGYTF

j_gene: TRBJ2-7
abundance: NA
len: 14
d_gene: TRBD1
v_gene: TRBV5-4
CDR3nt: TGTGCCAGCAGCTACGGGACAGGGGGATACGAGCAGTACTTC
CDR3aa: CASSYGTGGYEQYF

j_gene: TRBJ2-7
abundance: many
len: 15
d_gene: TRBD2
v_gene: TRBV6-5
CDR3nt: TGTGCCAGCAGTTCCACTAGCGGGTCCTCCTACGAGCAGTACTTC
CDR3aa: CASSSTSGSSYEQYF

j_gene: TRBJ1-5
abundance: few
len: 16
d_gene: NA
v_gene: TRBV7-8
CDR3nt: TGTGCCAGCAGCACAAACGGGGGGGGGAGCAATCAGCCCCAGCATTTT
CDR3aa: CASSTNGGGSNQPQHF

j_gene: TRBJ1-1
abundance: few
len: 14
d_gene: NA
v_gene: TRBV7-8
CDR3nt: TGTGCCAGCAGCCAAATGACAGTGAACACTGAAGCTTTCTTT
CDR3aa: CASSQMTVNTEAFF

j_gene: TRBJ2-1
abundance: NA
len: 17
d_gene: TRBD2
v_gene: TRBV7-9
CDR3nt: TGTGCCAGCAGCCCAAAGGGTTGGACTAGCGGGAGTAGTGAGCAGTTCTTC
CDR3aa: CASSPKGWTSGSSEQFF

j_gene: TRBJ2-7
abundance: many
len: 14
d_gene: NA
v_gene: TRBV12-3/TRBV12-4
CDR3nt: TGTGCCAGCGCCCGGGGGGCTCACTCCTACGAGCAGTACTTC
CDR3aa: CASARGAHSYEQYF

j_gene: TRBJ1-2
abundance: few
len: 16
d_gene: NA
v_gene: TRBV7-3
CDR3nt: TGTGCCAGCAGCTCCGGGGGAGGGGTTGGGAACTATGGCTACACCTTC
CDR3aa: CASSSGGGVGNYGYTF

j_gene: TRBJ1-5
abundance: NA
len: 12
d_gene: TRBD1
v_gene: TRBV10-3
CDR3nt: TGTGCCATCAGGGACAGGTATAAGGCCCAGCATTTT
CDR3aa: CAIRDRYKAQHF

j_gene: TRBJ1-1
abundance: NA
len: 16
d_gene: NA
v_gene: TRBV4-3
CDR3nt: TGCGCCAGCAGCCAAGGGTTAGGAACAGTGAACACTGAAGCTTTCTTT
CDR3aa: CASSQGLGTVNTEAFF

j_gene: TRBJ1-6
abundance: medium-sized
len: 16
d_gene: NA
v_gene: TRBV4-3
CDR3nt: TGCGCCAGCAGCCAAGATTTGACTTCCTCGGGGTCACCCCTCCACTTT
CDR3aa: CASSQDLTSSGSPLHF

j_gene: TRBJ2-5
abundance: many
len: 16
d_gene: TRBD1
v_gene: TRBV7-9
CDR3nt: TGTGCCAGCAGCCCGGTTGGACAGGACCCAAAAGAGACCCAGTACTTC
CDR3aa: CASSPVGQDPKETQYF

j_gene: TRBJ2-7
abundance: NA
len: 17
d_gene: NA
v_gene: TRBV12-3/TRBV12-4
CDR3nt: TGTGCCAGCAGTTTGAGGGGGGGGGACAGACGAACCTACGAGCAGTACTTC
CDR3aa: CASSLRGGDRRTYEQYF

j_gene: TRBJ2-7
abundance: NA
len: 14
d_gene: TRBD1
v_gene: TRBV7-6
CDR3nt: TGTGCCAGCAGCAGAGATGACAGGGCCTACGAGCAGTACTTC
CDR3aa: CASSRDDRAYEQYF

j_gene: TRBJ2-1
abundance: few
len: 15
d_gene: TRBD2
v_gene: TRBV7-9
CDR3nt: TGTGCCAGCAGCCCACAAGCGGGAGAGGGCAATGAGCAGTTCTTC
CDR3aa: CASSPQAGEGNEQFF

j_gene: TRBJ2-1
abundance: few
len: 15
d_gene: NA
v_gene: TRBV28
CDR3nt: TGTGCCAGCAGTTTCCGCGACACTTCCTACAATGAGCAGTTCTTC
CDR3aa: CASSFRDTSYNEQFF

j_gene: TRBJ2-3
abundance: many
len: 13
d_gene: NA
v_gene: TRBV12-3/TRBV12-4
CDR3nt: TGTGCCAGCAGTTTAGGGGGAGAGGATACGCAGTATTTT
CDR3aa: CASSLGGEDTQYF

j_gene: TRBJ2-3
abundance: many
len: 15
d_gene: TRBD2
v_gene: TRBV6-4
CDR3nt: TGTGCCAGCAGTGACGGGACTAGCGGCACAGATACGCAGTATTTT
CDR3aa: CASSDGTSGTDTQYF

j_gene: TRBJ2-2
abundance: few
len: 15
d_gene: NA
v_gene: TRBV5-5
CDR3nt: TGTGCCAGCAGCCGCGGGACAGCGAACACCGGGGAGCTGTTTTTT
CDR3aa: CASSRGTANTGELFF

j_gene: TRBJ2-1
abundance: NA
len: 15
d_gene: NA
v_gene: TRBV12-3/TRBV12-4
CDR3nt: TGTGCCAGCAGTTGGAGCAGCGGAGCATACAATGAGCAGTTCTTC
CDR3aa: CASSWSSGAYNEQFF

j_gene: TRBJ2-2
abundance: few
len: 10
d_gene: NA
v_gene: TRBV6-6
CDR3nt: TGTGCCAGCTTAGCCGGGGAGCTGTTTTTT
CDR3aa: CASLAGELFF

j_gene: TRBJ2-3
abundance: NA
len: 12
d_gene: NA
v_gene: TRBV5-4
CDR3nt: TGTGCCAGCAGCGTCCGCACAGATACGCAGTATTTT
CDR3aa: CASSVRTDTQYF

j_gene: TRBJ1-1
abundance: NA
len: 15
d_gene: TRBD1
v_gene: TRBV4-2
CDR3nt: TGTGCCAGCAGCCCTTTTACAGGGGTGAACACTGAAGCTTTCTTT
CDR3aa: CASSPFTGVNTEAFF

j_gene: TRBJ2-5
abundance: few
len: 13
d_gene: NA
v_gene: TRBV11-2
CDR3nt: TGTGCCAGCAGCTTAGATAGAGGAGAGACCCAGTACTTC
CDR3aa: CASSLDRGETQYF

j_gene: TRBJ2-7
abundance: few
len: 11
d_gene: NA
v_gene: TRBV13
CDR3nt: TGTGCCAGCAGCTTGAAATACGAGCAGTACTTC
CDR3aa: CASSLKYEQYF

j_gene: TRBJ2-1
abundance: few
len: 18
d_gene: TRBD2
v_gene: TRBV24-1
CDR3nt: TGTGCCACCAGTGATTCCCGGACTAGCGGGTTTCAATACAATGAGCAGTTCTTC
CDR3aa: CATSDSRTSGFQYNEQFF

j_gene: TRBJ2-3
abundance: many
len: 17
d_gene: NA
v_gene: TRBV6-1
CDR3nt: TGTGCCAGCGGAGACCTAAGGGAAGGGTCGGGGACAGATACGCAGTATTTT
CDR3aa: CASGDLREGSGTDTQYF

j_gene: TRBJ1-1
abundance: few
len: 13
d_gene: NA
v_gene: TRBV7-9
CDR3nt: TGTGCCAGCAGCTTACCTGGGGCCTTCGAAGCTTTCTTT
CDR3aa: CASSLPGAFEAFF